This T cell receptor (beta chain) was recovered during a study of blood T cell repertoires in COVID-19. In the study overall: Material from acute and convalescent COVID-19 was sourced from the United States, Italy and Spain. Sample material is recorded as cDNA or gDNA derived from T cells, B-cell-depleted T cells, or PBMCs.

Germline CDR1 is SGHRS and CDR2 is YFSETQ. Trimming removed 5 bases from V and 0 bases from J; junction bases left unmatched: 18. CDR3 length: 20 amino acids. Per the authors' pipeline: The assay estimated nucleated cells by amplifying reference gene primers. Assay: immunoSEQ multiplex PCR; the TCRdb copy retains only in-frame clones and omits some. V and J calls and clone size come straight from that table; D and trimming were deduced from the DNA. This sample has around 700,000 clones; around 89% occur once, and the top ten carry over 0.2%. The chain uses TRBV5-1 and TRBJ2-3; 10 bases line up with TRBD2. The sequence was collected from a woman in her late teens or twenties with acute or convalescent COVID-19. Input material: peripheral blood. Written as DNA, the CDR3 is TGCGCCAGCAGTGGAGCGGGGGGGCCCGGTCTGGAACCTAGCACAGATACGCAGTATTTT. Translation: CASSGAGGPGLEPSTDTQYF.